One sample yielded the 20 T cell receptor beta chains listed below, sequenced in a study of tumor and adjacent non-tumor tissue in lung cancer. This sample's RNA came from whole unsorted tissue. Distant lung tissue was collected more than 3 cm away from the tumor edge. TCRbeta libraries were built with three rounds of nested PCR, modified from ARM-PCR. TCRdb independently ran MiXCR on the multiplex PCR reads; one entry per CDR3 protein. The table includes around 39,000 distinct CDR3 sequences, roughly 66% detected once. The sequenced sample was distant non-tumor lung tissue. These receptors all stem from a man between 45 and 60 years old with non-small cell lung cancer.

About this clonotype: The germline gene is not matched at one end of the junction; a read error may be the cause. This chain uses TRBV25-1 with TRBJ2-7; perhaps TRBD1 as D (6 bases). Germline lookup yields CDR1 MGHDK and CDR2 SYGVNS. CDR3 length: 14 amino acids. The CDR3 DNA reads TGTGCCAGCAGTGACGACAGGCTTATGAGCGAGCAGCACTTC. Amino acids: CASSDDRLMSEQHF.

As regards this clonotype: This clone may be a read error of a much larger clone one base away. The rearrangement links TRBV6-5 to TRBJ2-7, with TRBD2 matching over 7 bases. This CDR3 has 16 amino acids. CDR1 and CDR2 (germline): MNHEY, SVGAGI. V lost 2 bases to trimming and J lost 5 bases; unmatched junction nucleotides: 12. The CDR3 DNA sequence: TGTGCCAGCAGTTACCGCAGGGTTATGGGAGGGAACGAGCAGTACTTC. This codes for CASSYRRVMGGNEQYF.

The chain combines TRBV6-5 with TRBJ1-1; no clear D. The CDR3 sequence is 16 residues long. Trimming pared 0 bases from V and 0 bases from J, leaving 11 bases between. CDR1 is MNHEY, CDR2 SVGAGI, per germline. DNA of the CDR3: TGTGCCAGCAGTTACTCGGGGTGGGTCATGAACACTGAAGCTTTCTTT. This codes for CASSYSGWVMNTEAFF.

In regard to this clonotype: A junction end diverges from the germline sequence, so it may reflect a read error. The gene calls are TRBV29-1 and TRBJ1-1; D remains unclear. Germline CDR1 and CDR2: SQVTM and ANQGSEA. This CDR3 region has 12 residues. The CDR3 nucleotides read TGCAGCCTTGGGCAGTTGAACACTGAAGCTCTCTTT. It codes for CSLGQLNTEALF.

With regard to this clonotype: Given the absence of the conserved phenylalanine or tryptophan at the CDR3 end, a read error is likely. The chain has TRBV29-1 and TRBJ2-2; D is perhaps TRBD1 (5 bases). Germline-derived CDR1 and CDR2 are SQVTM and ANQGSEA. The CDR3 has 13 amino acids. The CDR3 loop is CNVQGPDAWELFS. In nucleotides, the CDR3 is TGCAACGTCCAGGGTCCCGACGCGTGGGAGCTGTTTTCT.

With respect to this clonotype: One base away lies a much larger clone, so this may be a sequencing read error. J is TRBJ1-5 and V is TRBV30, with a tentative D call TRBD1 (6 bases). From germline, CDR1 is GTSNPN and CDR2 SVGIG (reference sequence). The CDR3 is 14 amino acids. CDR3 nucleotide sequence: TGTGCCTGGACCTCGACAGGTAGCAATCAGCCCCAGCGTTTT. This gives the protein CAWTSTGSNQPQRF.

Turning to this clonotype: This could be a read error, since a much larger clone is one nucleotide away. The rearrangement links TRBV5-1 to TRBJ1-6; TRBD1 aligns across 8 bases. The CDR3 covers 14 residues. Germline CDR1 is SGHRS and CDR2 is YFSETQ. The CDR3 protein is CTSSFAGGESPLHF. The CDR3 DNA follows: TGCACCAGCAGCTTTGCAGGGGGCGAATCACCCCTCCACTTT.

Concerning this clonotype: This clone may be a read error of a much larger clone one base away. This rearrangement joins TRBV2 to TRBJ2-2, with D uncertain. Germline CDR1 SNHLY, CDR2 FYNNEI. The V end was cut by 4 bases, the J end by 6 bases, with 9 bases between. The CDR3 covers 13 residues. The CDR3 nucleotides are TGTGCCAGCAGTGTGGGATTGGCCGGGGAGCTGTTTTTT. It specifies CASSVGLAGELFF. Full variable domain (missing parts from reference TRBV2 and TRBJ2-2): EPEVTQTPSHQVTQMGQEVILRCVPISNHLYFYWYRQILGQKVEFLVSFYNNEISEKSEIFDDQFSVERPDGSNFTLKIRSTKLEDSAMYFCASSVGLAGELFFGEGSRLTVL.

Turning to this clonotype: A read error may explain this, as a much larger clone is one base away. V usage is TRBV30 and J usage is TRBJ2-7; D not certain. The CDR3 runs to 15 residues. Germline CDR1 GTSNPN, CDR2 SVGIG (reference sequence). CDR3 bases: TGTGCCTGGAGTCCCCCATTGGGGTTCTCCTACGAGGAGTACTTC. It specifies CAWSPPLGFSYEEYF.

As concerns this clonotype: One junction end does not reproduce the germline sequence, and a read error may be involved. This chain links TRBV5-1 with TRBJ2-7, with D perhaps matching TRBD2 (7 bases). In germline, CDR1 is SGHRS, CDR2 YFSETQ. The length of the CDR3 is 14 residues. DNA of the CDR3: TGCGTCAGCAGCGGGACGACAGGTGCCTACGAGCAGTACTTC. Translating it yields CVSSGTTGAYEQYF.

Details on this clonotype: This may come from a read error, since a much larger clone is one base off. The chain carries TRBV10-1 and TRBJ1-1; D remains unclear. The CDR3 spans 11 residues. The germline V gene has CDR1 WNHNN and CDR2 SYGVQD (reference sequence). CDR3 coding DNA: TGCGCCAGCGGTGAAAACACTGAAGCTTTCTTT. Amino acid sequence: CASGENTEAFF.

About this clonotype: One junction end disagrees with the germline gene, perhaps due to a read error. The chain links TRBV7-9 to TRBJ2-1; possible D gene TRBD1, 6 bases. This CDR3 has 13 amino acids. CDR1 SEHNR and CDR2 FQNEAQ come from the germline V gene (reference sequence). The CDR3 protein is CASSFSGTTEQFF. Here the CDR3 DNA reads TGTGCCAGTAGCTTCTCTGGGACAACAGAGCAGTTCTTC.

In the case of this clonotype: Because the CDR3 is missing its conserved closing phenylalanine or tryptophan, this is likely a read error. The V and J genes are TRBV29-1 and TRBJ2-5; a possible D gene is TRBD2 (6 bases). This CDR3 is 13 amino acids long. The germline V gene has CDR1 SQVTM and CDR2 ANQGSEA. This CDR3 reads CSSSGLGQKTQYY. The CDR3 DNA reads as TGCAGCTCCAGCGGGCTCGGCCAAAAGACCCAGTACTAC.

This clonotype has a handful of counts. This may be a read error, as it is one base from a much larger clone. The chain is built from TRBV5-4 and TRBJ2-6; TRBD2 aligns across 7 bases. CDR1 SGHNT and CDR2 YYREEE come from the germline V gene (reference sequence). The CDR3 extends over 14 amino acids. The DNA of the CDR3 is TGTACCAGCAGCGGGGCCACTGGGGCCAACGTCCTGACTTTC. Protein sequence: CTSSGATGANVLTF.

As regards this clonotype: At one boundary the junction diverges from the germline segment, which might be a read error. This sequence joins TRBV6-6 and TRBJ2-3; D possibly uses TRBD1 or TRBD2 (6 bases each). The CDR3 covers 14 residues. Germline V CDR1 and CDR2: MNHNY, SVGAGI (reference sequence). CDR3: CVSSTRGGRDMQYF. CDR3 sequence (DNA): TGTGTCAGCAGTACGAGGGGAGGAAGGGACATGCAGTATTTT.

The gene calls are TRBV11-2 and TRBJ1-1; D is uncertain. CDR1 and CDR2 from the germline V gene are SGHAT and FQNNGV. The V and J ends lost 2 bases and 1 base respectively, with 2 bases between them. This CDR3 region has 12 residues. CDR3 loop: CASSLQNTEAFF. The CDR3 DNA reads as TGTGCCAGCAGCTTACAGAACACTGAAGCTTTCTTT.

With respect to this clonotype: One end of the junction does not line up with germline, which may come from a read error. This sequence joins TRBV12-3 or TRBV12-4 and TRBJ2-2, with a tentative D call TRBD2 (5 bases). CDR3 length: 14 amino acids. The CDR3 DNA reads TGTGCCAGCAGTTTCCAGACGAACACCGGGGAGCCGTTTTTT. The encoded protein is CASSFQTNTGEPFF.

This clonotype was recorded many times. The chain links TRBV29-1 to TRBJ1-2, with D possibly being TRBD1 (5 bases). Germline lookup yields CDR1 SQVTM and CDR2 ANQGSEA. The CDR3 runs to 11 residues. V was cut by 5 bases and J by 2 bases, with 6 bases left in between. CDR3 sequence (DNA): TGCAGCGTTCGGGACAACTATGGCTACACCTTC. Encoded protein: CSVRDNYGYTF.

This rearrangement joins TRBV12-3 or TRBV12-4 to TRBJ1-4, with no clear D. V lost 4 bases and J 0 bases, leaving 18 bases between the germline ends. The CDR3 spans 18 residues. CDR3 in DNA: TGTGCCAGCAGTTCCCCGTCGACCACTTCTGCAACTAATGAAAAACTGTTTTTT. This translates into CASSSPSTTSATNEKLFF.

This clonotype has a single count. The conserved phenylalanine or tryptophan normally closing the CDR3 is absent here, so this likely arose from a read error. The chain combines TRBV28 with TRBJ2-7; a weak D match, TRBD2 (5 bases). Trimming left V 7 bases short and J 2 bases short, with 12 bases between. Germline-derived CDR1 and CDR2 are MDHEN and SYDVKM. This CDR3 has 13 amino acids. The CDR3 DNA reads TGTGCCAGCAATGTCGGGAATGCCTACGAGCAGTACATC. Amino acids: CASNVGNAYEQYI.